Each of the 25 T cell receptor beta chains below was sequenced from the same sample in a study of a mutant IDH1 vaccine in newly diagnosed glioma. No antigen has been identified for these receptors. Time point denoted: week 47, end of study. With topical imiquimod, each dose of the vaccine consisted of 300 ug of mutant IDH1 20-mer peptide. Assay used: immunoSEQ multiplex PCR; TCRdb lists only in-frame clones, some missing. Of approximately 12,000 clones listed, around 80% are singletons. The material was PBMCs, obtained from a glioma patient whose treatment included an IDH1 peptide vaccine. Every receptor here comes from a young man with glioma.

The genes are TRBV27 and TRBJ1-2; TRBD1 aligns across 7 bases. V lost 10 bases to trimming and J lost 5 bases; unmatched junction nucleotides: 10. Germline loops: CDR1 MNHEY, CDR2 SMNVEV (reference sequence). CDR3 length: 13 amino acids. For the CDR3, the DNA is TGTGCCACAAGGGACAGAAGCTATTATGGCTACACCTTC. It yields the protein CATRDRSYYGYTF.

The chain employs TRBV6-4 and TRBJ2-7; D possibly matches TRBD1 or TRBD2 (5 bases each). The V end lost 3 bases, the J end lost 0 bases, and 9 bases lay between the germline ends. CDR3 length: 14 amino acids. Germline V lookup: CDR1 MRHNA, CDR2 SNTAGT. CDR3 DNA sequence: TGTGCCAGCAGTGAGGCAGGGAGCTCCTACGAGCAGTACTTC. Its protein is CASSEAGSSYEQYF.

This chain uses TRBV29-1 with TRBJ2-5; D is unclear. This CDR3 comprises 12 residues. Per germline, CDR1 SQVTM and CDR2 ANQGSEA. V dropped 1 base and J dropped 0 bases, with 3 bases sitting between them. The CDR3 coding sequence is TGCAGCGTTGAAGCCTACCAAGAGACCCAGTACTTC. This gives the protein CSVEAYQETQYF.

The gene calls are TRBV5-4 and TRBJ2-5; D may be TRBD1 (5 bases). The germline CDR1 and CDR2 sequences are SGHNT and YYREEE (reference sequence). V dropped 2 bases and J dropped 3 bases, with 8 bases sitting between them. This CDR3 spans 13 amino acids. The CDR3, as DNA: TGTGCCAGCAGCTTCCAGGGTGAAGAGACCCAGTACTTC. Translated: CASSFQGEETQYF.

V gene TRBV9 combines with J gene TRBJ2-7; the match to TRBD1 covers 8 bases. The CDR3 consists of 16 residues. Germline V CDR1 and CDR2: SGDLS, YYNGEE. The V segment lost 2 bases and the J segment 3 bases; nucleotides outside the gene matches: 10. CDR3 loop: CASSVSAGQVLYEQYF. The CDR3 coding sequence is TGTGCCAGCAGCGTTTCGGCGGGACAGGTCCTCTACGAGCAGTACTTC.

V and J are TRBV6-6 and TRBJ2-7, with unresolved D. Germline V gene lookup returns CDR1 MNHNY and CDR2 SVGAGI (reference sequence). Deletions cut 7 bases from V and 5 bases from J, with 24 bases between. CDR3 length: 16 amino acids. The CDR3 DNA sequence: TGTGCCAGCACCCAGGAAACCGAACAGCCTCGTGACGAGCAGTACTTC. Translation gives CASTQETEQPRDEQYF.

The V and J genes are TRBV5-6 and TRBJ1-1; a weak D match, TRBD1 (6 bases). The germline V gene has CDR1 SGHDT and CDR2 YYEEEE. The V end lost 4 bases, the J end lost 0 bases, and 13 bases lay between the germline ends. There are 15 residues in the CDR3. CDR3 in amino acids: CASSPRQALNTEAFF. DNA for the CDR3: TGTGCCAGCAGCCCAAGACAGGCCTTGAACACTGAAGCTTTCTTT. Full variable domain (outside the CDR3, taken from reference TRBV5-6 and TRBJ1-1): DAGVTQSPTHLIKTRGQQVTLRCSPKSGHDTVSWYQQALGQGPQFIFQYYEEEERQRGNFPDRFSGHQFPNYSSELNVNALLLGDSALYLCASSPRQALNTEAFFGQGTRLTVV.

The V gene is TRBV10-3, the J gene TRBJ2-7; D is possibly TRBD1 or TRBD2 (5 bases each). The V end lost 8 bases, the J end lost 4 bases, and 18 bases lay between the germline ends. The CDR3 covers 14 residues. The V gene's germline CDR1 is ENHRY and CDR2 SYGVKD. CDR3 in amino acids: CAIGGGVDAYEQYF. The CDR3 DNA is TGTGCCATCGGGGGTGGGGTCGACGCTTACGAGCAGTACTTC.

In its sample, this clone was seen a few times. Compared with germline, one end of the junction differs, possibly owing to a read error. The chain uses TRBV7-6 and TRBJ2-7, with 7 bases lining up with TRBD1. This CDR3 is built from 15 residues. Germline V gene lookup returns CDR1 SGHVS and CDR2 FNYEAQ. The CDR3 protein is CASSAMTGYSNEQYF. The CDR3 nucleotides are TGTGCCAGCAGTGCCATGACAGGGTACTCCAACGAGCAGTACTTC.

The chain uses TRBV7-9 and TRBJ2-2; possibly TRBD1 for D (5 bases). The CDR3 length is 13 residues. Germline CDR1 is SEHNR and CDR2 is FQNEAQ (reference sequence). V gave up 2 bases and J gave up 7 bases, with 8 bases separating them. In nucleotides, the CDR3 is TGTGCCAGCAGCTTAAGGGGCGACGGGGAGCTGTTTTTT. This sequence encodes CASSLRGDGELFF.

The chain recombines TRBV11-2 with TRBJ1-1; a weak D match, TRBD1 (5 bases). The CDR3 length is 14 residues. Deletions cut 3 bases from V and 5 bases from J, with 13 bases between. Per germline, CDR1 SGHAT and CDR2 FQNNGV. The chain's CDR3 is CASSFVRDRTEAFF. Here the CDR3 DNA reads TGTGCCAGCAGCTTCGTCAGGGATAGGACTGAAGCTTTCTTT.

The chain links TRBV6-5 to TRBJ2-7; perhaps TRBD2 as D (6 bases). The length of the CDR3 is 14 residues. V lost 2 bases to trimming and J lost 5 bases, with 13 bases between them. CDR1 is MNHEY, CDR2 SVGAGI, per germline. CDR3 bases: TGTGCCAGCAGTTACCTGGCTGCGGGGAACGAGCAGTACTTC. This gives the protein CASSYLAAGNEQYF.

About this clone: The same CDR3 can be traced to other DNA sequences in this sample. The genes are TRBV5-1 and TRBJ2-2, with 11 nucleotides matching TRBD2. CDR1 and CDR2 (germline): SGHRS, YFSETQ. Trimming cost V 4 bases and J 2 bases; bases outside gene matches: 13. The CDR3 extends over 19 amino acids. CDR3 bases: TGCGCCAGCAGCCCCCGGGTAGCGGGAGGGCCGGGAAACACCGGGGAGCTGTTTTTT. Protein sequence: CASSPRVAGGPGNTGELFF.

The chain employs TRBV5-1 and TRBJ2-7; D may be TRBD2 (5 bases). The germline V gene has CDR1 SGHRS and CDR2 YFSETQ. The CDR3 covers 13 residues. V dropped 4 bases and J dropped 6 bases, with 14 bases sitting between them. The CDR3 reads CASSLVGVAEQYF. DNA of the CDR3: TGCGCCAGCAGCCTAGTGGGAGTCGCCGAGCAGTACTTC.

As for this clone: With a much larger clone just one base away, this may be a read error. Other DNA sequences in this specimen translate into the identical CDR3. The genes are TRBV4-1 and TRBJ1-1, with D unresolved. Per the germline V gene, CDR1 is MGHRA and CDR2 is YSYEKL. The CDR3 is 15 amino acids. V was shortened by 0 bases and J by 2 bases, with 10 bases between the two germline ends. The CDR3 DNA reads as TGCGCCAGCAGCCAAGAGCCAGCGCTCAACACTGAAGCTTTCTTT. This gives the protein CASSQEPALNTEAFF.

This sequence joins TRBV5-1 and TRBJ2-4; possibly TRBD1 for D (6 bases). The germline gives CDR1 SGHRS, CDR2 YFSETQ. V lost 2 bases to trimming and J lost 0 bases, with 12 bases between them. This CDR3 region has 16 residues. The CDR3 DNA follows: TGCGCCAGCAGCTTCCGCCACAGGGTAGCCAAAAACATTCAGTACTTC. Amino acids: CASSFRHRVAKNIQYF.

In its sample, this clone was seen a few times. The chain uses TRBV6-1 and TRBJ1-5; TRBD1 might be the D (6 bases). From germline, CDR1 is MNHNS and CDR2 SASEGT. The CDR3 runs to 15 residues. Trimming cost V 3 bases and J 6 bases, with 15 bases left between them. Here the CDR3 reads CASSEAGVISQPQHF. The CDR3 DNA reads TGTGCCAGCAGTGAGGCAGGGGTAATTTCTCAGCCCCAGCATTTT.

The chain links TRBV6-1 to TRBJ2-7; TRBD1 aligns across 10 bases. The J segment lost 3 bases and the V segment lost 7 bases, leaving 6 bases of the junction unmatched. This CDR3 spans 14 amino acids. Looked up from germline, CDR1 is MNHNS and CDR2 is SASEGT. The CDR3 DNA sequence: TGTGCCAGCACCAAGGGGACAGGGGTCTACGAGCAGTACTTC. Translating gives CASTKGTGVYEQYF.

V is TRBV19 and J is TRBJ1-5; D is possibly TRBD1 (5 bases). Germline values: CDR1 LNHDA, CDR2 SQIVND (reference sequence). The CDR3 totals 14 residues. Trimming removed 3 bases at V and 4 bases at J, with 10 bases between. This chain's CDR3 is CASSMSGGNQPQHF. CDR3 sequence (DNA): TGTGCCAGTAGTATGTCGGGGGGGAATCAGCCCCAGCATTTT.

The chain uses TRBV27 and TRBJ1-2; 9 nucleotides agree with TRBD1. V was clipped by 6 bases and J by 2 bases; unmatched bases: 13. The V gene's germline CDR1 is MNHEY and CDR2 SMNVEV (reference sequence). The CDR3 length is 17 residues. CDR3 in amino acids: CASSPTLGQGLNYGYTF. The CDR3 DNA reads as TGTGCCAGCAGCCCGACGTTGGGACAGGGCCTCAACTATGGCTACACCTTC.

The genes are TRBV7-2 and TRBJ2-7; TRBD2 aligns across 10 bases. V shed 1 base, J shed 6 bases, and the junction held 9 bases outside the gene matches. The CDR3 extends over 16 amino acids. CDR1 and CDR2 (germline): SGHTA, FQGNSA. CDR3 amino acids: CASSLGAAGGPFEQYF. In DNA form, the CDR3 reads TGTGCCAGCAGCTTAGGGGCAGCGGGAGGGCCGTTCGAGCAGTACTTC. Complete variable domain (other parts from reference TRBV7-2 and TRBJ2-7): GAGVSQSPSNKVTEKGKDVELRCDPISGHTALYWYRQSLGQGLEFLIYFQGNSAPDKSGLPSDRFSAERTGGSVSTLTIQRTQQEDSAVYLCASSLGAAGGPFEQYFGPGTRLTVT.

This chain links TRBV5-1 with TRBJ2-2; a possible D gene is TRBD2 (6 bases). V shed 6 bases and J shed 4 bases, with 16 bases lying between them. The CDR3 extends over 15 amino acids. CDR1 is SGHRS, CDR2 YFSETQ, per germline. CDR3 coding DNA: TGCGCCAGCACCCCCAGTCTGGGAGGCACCGGGGAGCTGTTTTTT. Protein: CASTPSLGGTGELFF.

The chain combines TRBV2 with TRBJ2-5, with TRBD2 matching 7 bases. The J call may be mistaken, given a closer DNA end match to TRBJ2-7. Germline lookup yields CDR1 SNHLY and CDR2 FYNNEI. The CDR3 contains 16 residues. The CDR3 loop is CASSEREAGLAYEQYF. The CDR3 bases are TGTGCCAGCAGTGAGAGGGAAGCGGGGTTAGCCTACGAGCAGTACTTC.

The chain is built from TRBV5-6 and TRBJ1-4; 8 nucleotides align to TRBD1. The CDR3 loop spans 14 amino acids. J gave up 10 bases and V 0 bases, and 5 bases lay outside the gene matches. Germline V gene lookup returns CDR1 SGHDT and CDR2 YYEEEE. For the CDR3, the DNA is TGTGCCAGCAGCTTGGTCCAGGGGGCTGGAAAACTGTTTTTT. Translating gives CASSLVQGAGKLFF.

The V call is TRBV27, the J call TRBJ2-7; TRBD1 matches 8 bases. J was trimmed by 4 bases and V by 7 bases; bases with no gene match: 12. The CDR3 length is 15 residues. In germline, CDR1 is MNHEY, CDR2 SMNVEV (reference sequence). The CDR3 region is CASTVSGDRIYEQYF. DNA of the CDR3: TGTGCCAGCACCGTTTCAGGGGACAGGATATACGAGCAGTACTTC.